This T cell receptor (beta chain) was recovered during a study of cytomegalovirus exposure and HLA in healthy donors. The CDR3 is 15 amino acids. V gave up 5 bases and J gave up 2 bases; unmatched junction bases: 4. Per germline, CDR1 MNHEY and CDR2 SVGAGI. 60 Vbeta and 13 Jbeta primers were used in PCR. Profiling relied on immunoSEQ multiplex PCR, and the TCRdb table lists in-frame clones only, not all of them. The sample has under 200,000 clones; over 70% are singletons. The sample comprised PBMCs. The V call is TRBV6-5, the J call TRBJ2-2; 8 positions match TRBD1. The receptor was isolated from a middle-aged man in good health and CMV-seropositive. The CDR3 DNA is TGTGCCAGCAGTAGAGGACAGGGCAACACCGGGGAGCTGTTTTTT. It codes for CASSRGQGNTGELFF.